This T cell receptor (beta chain) was captured by sequencing in a study of control samples from healthy donors and cancer patients. Sequencing was performed with immunoSEQ multiplex PCR; in TCRdb, only in-frame clones are kept and a portion is missing. The sample yields 90,000 or so clones, less than 85% seen once. The source of this sequence is a man between 65 and 85 years old with lung cancer. Sequences were obtained from PBMCs.

The CDR3 here is CASSTWTGTNYGYTF. As DNA, the CDR3 is TGTGCCAGTAGTACCTGGACAGGGACTAACTATGGCTACACCTTC. The rearrangement links TRBV19 to TRBJ1-2; TRBD1 matches at 8 bases. Germline values: CDR1 LNHDA, CDR2 SQIVND (reference sequence). The CDR3 loop spans 15 amino acids. Trimming cost V 4 bases and J 0 bases; bases outside gene matches: 4. Together with reference TRBV19 and TRBJ1-2, the CDR3 gives the full variable domain: DGGITQSPKYLFRKEGQNVTLSCEQNLNHDAMYWYRQDPGQGLRLIYYSQIVNDFQKGDIAEGYSVSREKKESFPLTVTSAQKNPTAFYLCASSTWTGTNYGYTFGSGTRLTVV.